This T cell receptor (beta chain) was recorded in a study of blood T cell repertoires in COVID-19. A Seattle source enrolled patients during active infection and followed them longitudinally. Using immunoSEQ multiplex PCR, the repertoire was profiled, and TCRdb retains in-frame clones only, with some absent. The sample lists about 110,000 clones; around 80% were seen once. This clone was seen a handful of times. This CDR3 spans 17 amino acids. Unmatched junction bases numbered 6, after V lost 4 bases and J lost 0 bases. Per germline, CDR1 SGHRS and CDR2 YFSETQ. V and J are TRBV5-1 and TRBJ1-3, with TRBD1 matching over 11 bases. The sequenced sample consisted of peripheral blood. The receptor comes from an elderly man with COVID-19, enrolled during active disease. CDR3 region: CASSVGTGGSSGNTIYF. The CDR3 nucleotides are TGCGCCAGCAGCGTAGGGACAGGGGGGTCCTCTGGAAACACCATATATTTT. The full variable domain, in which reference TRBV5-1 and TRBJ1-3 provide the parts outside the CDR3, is KAGVTQTPRYLIKTRGQQVTLSCSPISGHRSVSWYQQTPGQGLQFLFEYFSETQRNKGNFPGRFSGRQFSNSRSEMNVSTLELGDSALYLCASSVGTGGSSGNTIYFGEGSWLTVV.